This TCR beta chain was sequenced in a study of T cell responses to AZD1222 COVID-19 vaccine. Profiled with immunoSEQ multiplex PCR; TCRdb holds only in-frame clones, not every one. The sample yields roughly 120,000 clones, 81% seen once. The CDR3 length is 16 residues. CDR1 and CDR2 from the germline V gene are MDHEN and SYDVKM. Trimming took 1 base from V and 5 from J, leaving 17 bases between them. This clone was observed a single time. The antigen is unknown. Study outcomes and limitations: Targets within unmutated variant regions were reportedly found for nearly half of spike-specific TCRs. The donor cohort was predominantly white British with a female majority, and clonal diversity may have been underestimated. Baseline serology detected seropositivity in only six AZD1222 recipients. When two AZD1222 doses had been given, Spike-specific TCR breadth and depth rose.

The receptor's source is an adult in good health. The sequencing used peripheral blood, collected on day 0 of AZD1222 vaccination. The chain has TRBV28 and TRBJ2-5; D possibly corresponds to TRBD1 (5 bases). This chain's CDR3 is CASSLFRGAGRETQYF. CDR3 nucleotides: TGTGCCAGCAGTTTATTTAGGGGTGCCGGTCGGGAGACCCAGTACTTC.